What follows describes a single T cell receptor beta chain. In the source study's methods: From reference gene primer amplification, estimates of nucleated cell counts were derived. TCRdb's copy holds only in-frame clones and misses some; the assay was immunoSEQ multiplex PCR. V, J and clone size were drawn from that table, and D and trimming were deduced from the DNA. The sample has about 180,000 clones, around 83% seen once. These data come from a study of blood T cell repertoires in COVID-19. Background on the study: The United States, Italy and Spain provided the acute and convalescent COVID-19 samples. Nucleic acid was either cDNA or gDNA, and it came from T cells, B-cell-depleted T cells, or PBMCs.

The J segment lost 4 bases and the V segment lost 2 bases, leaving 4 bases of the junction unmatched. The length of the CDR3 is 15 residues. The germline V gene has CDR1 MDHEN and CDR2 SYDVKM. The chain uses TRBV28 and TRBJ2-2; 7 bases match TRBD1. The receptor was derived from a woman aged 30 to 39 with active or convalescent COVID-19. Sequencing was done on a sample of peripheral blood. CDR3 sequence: CASSLTQGSTGELFF. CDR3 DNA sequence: TGTGCCAGCAGTTTAACACAGGGGAGCACCGGGGAGCTGTTTTTT.